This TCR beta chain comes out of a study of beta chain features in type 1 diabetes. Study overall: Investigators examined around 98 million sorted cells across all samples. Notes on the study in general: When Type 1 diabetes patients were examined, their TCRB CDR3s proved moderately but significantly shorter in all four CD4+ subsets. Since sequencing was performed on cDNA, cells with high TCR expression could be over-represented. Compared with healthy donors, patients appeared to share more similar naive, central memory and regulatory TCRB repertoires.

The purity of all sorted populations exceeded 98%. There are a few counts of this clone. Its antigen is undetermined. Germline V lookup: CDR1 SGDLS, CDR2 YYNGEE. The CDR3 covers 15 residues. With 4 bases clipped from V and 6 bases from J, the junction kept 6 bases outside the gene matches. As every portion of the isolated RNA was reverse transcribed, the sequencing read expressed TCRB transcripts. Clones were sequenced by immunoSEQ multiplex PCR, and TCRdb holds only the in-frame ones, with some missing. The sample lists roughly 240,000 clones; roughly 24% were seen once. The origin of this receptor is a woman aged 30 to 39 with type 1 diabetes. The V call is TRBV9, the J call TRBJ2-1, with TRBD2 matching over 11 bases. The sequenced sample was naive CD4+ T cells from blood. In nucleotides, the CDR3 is TGTGCCAGCAGCAAGACTAGCGGGACGGGCAATGAGCAGTTCTTC. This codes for CASSKTSGTGNEQFF.